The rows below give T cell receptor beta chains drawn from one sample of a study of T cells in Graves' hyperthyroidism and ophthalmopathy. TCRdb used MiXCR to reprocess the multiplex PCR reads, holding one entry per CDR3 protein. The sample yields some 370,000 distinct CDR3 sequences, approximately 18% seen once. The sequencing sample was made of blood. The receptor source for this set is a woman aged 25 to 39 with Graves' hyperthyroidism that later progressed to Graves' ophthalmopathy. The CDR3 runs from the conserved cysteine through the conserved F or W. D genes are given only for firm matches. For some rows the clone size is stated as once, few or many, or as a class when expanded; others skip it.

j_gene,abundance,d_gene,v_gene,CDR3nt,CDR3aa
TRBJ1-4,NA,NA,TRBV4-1,TGCGCCAGCAGCCAAGAAGGACCCAGGTCTGAAAAACTGTTTTTT,CASSQEGPRSEKLFF
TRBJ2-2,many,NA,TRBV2,TGTGCCAGCAGCCCCAGGGAAACCGGGGAGCTGTTTTTT,CASSPRETGELFF
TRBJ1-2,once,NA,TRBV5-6,TGTGCCAGCAGCTTGCTCATGGCGGGAGGTGTAAGGGGCTACACCTTC,CASSLLMAGGVRGYTF
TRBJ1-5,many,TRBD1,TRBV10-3,TGTGCCATCAGTGAGTTCGGGGACAGGGGTCAGCCCCAGCATTTT,CAISEFGDRGQPQHF
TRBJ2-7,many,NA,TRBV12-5,TGTGCTAGGACTAACTCGGGCGGGGGCCTCCCTCCGTACGAGCAGTACTTC,CARTNSGGGLPPYEQYF
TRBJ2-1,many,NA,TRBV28,TGTGCCAGCAGTTCCACCCATCTAGCGAGCTCCTACAATGAGCAGTTCTTC,CASSSTHLASSYNEQFF
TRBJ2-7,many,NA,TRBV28,TGTGCCAGCAGTTTTACAGGGCCCTACGAGCAGTACTTC,CASSFTGPYEQYF
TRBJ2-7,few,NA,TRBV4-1,TGCGCCAGCAGCCAAGGGCTAGGTTCTTCCTACGAGCAGTACTTC,CASSQGLGSSYEQYF
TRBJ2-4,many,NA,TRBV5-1,TGCGCCAGCAGCTTGGCCGGCGGAGTAGCCAAAAACATTCAGTACTTC,CASSLAGGVAKNIQYF
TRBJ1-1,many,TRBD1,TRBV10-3,TGTGCCATCACCCCAGGGACAGGGGTGAACACTGAAGCTTTCTTT,CAITPGTGVNTEAFF
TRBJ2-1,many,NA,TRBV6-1,TGTGCCAGCAGTTATGGGGGGATCAGCTCCTACAATGAGCAGTTCTTC,CASSYGGISSYNEQFF
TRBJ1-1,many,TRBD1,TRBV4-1,TGCGCCAGCAGCCCACGGACAGGCGGCCTTGAAGCTTTCTTT,CASSPRTGGLEAFF
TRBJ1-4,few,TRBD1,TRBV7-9,TGTGCCAGCAGTGTGCTTTTCGGGACAGGAGACTTGAAAAATGAAAAACTGTTTTTT,CASSVLFGTGDLKNEKLFF
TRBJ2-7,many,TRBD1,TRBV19,TGTGCCAGTAGCGACAGGGCTGCCTACGAGCAGTACTTC,CASSDRAAYEQYF
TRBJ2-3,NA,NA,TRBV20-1,TGCAGTGCTAGAGATCCCAGCCTATCAGATACGCAGTATTTT,CSARDPSLSDTQYF